This T cell receptor (beta chain) was captured by sequencing in a study of early T cells in non-severe SARS-CoV-2 infection. Across the whole study: Sequenced material consisted of bulk RNA (from unsorted whole blood), and chains were unpaired. General observations from the study: The VDJdb matching leaned toward anti-spike CD8 responses and overlooked private and CD4 specificities.

CDR1 is SGHTA and CDR2 is FQGNSA in the germline V gene. CDR3 length: 17 amino acids. The V end was cut by 4 bases, the J end by 2 bases, with 18 bases between. This clonotype was seen many times. Its antigen is unknown. Researchers attached unique molecular identifiers to individual cDNA molecules. TCRdb redid the calling of the 5' RACE reads with MiXCR, one entry per CDR3 protein. The sample shows more than 50,000 distinct CDR3 sequences, around a tenth of them seen only once. This TCR was recovered from an adult who was a healthcare worker with PCR-confirmed SARS-CoV-2 infection or an uninfected control (not recorded which). The chain recombines TRBV7-2 with TRBJ2-1, with D possibly being TRBD2 (6 bases). The sequencing sample was made of whole blood. CDR3 loop: CASSSPLRRDPYNEQFF. As DNA, the CDR3 is TGTGCCAGCAGCTCCCCACTCCGGAGGGACCCCTACAATGAGCAGTTCTTC.